The next 32 T cell receptor beta chains were all read from a single sample in a study of identical twins. TCRdb reprocessed the 5' RACE reads with MiXCR, giving one entry per CDR3 protein. In the table there are 500,000 or so distinct CDR3 sequences, about 20% of which are singletons. These data were also reused for a study on T cells expressing NK-cell markers.

The sample comprised CD4+ T cells sorted from blood. The receptors shown here come from a woman between 18 and 30 years old in good health.

This clonotype was seen repeatedly, ten times or more. The V call is TRBV9, the J call TRBJ1-3; D is unresolved. The CDR3 contains 15 residues. The germline V gene encodes CDR1 SGDLS and CDR2 YYNGEE. V was clipped by 0 bases and J by 0 bases, with 7 bases between them. The CDR3, as DNA: TGTGCCAGCAGCGTAGACTGGAGCTCTGGAAACACCATATATTTT. It yields the protein CASSVDWSSGNTIYF. The entire variable domain, with the rest obtained from reference TRBV9 and TRBJ1-3, is as follows: DSGVTQTPKHLITATGQRVTLRCSPRSGDLSVYWYQQSLDQGLQFLIQYYNGEERAKGNILERFSAQQFPDLHSELNLSSLELGDSALYFCASSVDWSSGNTIYFGEGSWLTVV.

The rearrangement joins TRBV5-6 to TRBJ1-2; D is ambiguous. The V end lost 2 bases, the J end lost 0 bases, and 8 bases lay between the germline ends. The CDR3 has 14 residues. Per germline, CDR1 SGHDT and CDR2 YYEEEE. CDR3 sequence: CASSLISPNYGYTF. The CDR3 DNA reads as TGTGCCAGCAGCTTAATAAGTCCTAACTATGGCTACACCTTC.

The chain combines TRBV28 with TRBJ2-1; D call uncertain. This CDR3 comprises 14 residues. Germline loops: CDR1 MDHEN, CDR2 SYDVKM. The V end lost 3 bases, the J end lost 7 bases, and 13 bases lay between the germline ends. DNA for the CDR3: TGTGCCAGCAGTTTCCTGAGAGGTATGAATGAGCAGTTCTTC. It specifies CASSFLRGMNEQFF.

V usage is TRBV20-1 and J usage is TRBJ2-1; 12 bases agree with TRBD2. The CDR3 runs to 16 residues. Germline V gene data show CDR1 as DFQATT and CDR2 as SNEGSKA (reference sequence). After removal of 6 bases from V and 6 bases from J, the junction contained 12 bases not matched to a gene. The CDR3 is CSASPTSGRLSNEQFF. The CDR3 region has the DNA TGCAGTGCCTCCCCCACTAGCGGGAGGCTTAGCAATGAGCAGTTCTTC.

This clonotype was recorded a few times. V usage is TRBV6-1 and J usage is TRBJ2-3, with D unclear. The V gene's germline CDR1 is MNHNS and CDR2 SASEGT. The germline V and J ends were trimmed by 7 bases and 1 base, with 9 bases remaining between them. The CDR3 is 13 amino acids. The DNA for the CDR3 is TGTGCCAGCACCCCCCCCGGCACAGATACGCAGTATTTT. Protein sequence: CASTPPGTDTQYF.

This clonotype was seen more than once but under ten times. This chain joins TRBV15 and TRBJ2-2; the D gene could be TRBD1 or TRBD2 (6 bases each). In germline, CDR1 is LNHNV, CDR2 YYDKDF (reference sequence). The CDR3 contains 17 residues. Trimming removed 4 bases at V and 5 bases at J, with 20 bases between. The CDR3 DNA follows: TGTGCCACCAGCAAAGCCCTTGGGGGGCTGGAAACCGGGGAGCTGTTTTTT. Its translation is CATSKALGGLETGELFF.

This clonotype occurred a few times. The CDR3 spells CASRRDRGPDTQYF. As DNA, the CDR3 is TGTGCCAGCAGGCGGGACAGGGGCCCAGATACGCAGTATTTT. The rearrangement joins TRBV2 to TRBJ2-3, with 10 bases fitting TRBD1. With V trimmed by 6 bases and J by 4 bases, 4 bases remained unmatched. CDR3 length: 14 amino acids. Looked up from germline, CDR1 is SNHLY and CDR2 is FYNNEI.

A few counts support this clonotype. As DNA, the CDR3 is TGTGCCAGCTCGGACGACATGCGCACAGATACGCAGTATTTT. Translated, it gives CASSDDMRTDTQYF. V is TRBV6-4 and J is TRBJ2-3; D gene ambiguous. Trimming stripped 8 bases from V and 1 base from J, with 13 bases between. CDR1 is MRHNA, CDR2 SNTAGT, per germline. The CDR3 sequence is 14 residues long.

The chain links TRBV4-3 to TRBJ2-3; the D is unclear. There are 14 residues in the CDR3. Per the germline V gene, CDR1 is LGHNA and CDR2 is YSLEER. Trimming stripped 1 base from V and 4 bases from J, with 9 bases between. The CDR3: CASSQGPASDTQYF. The CDR3 nucleotides read TGCGCCAGCAGCCAAGGCCCCGCCTCAGATACGCAGTATTTT.

V usage is TRBV7-2 and J usage is TRBJ2-3; TRBD2 agrees at 7 bases. The length of the CDR3 is 16 residues. With V trimmed by 5 bases and J by 8 bases, 16 bases remained unmatched. CDR1 is SGHTA, CDR2 FQGNSA, per germline. CDR3 protein: CASSRIGLAEKATQYF. For the CDR3, the DNA is TGTGCCAGCAGCAGAATAGGGCTAGCGGAGAAGGCTACGCAGTATTTT.

This clonotype was detected only a few times. The rearrangement uses TRBV9 and TRBJ2-1, with D uncertain. Germline V lookup: CDR1 SGDLS, CDR2 YYNGEE. The CDR3 is made up of 13 amino acids. V gave up 4 bases and J gave up 5 bases, with 10 bases separating them. The CDR3 here is CASSPQWDNEQFF. CDR3 nucleotide sequence: TGTGCCAGCAGCCCGCAGTGGGACAATGAGCAGTTCTTC.

This clonotype was seen only a few times. The chain couples TRBV29-1 to TRBJ1-2; 8 bases match TRBD1. The CDR3 totals 14 residues. Germline V lookup: CDR1 SQVTM, CDR2 ANQGSEA. Losses at the gene ends were 6 bases for V and 8 bases for J; bases not matched to a gene: 14. The CDR3 loop is CSVDRGTGGEGYTF. The CDR3 DNA reads as TGCAGCGTCGACAGGGGAACCGGGGGAGAAGGCTACACCTTC.

The CDR3 sequence is CSARVLGAGANVLTF. The CDR3 DNA reads TGCAGTGCTAGGGTGCTGGGAGCTGGGGCCAACGTCCTGACTTTC. The chain has TRBV20-1 and TRBJ2-6; a weak D match, TRBD2 (5 bases). The V gene lost 3 bases and the J gene lost 2 bases, with 11 bases spanning the gap. Germline-derived CDR1 and CDR2 are DFQATT and SNEGSKA (reference sequence). This CDR3 region has 15 residues.

This chain links TRBV20-1 with TRBJ2-3; 7 bases are shared with TRBD2. CDR3 length equals 15 residues. V shed 3 bases, J shed 2 bases, and the junction held 8 bases outside the gene matches. The germline CDR1 and CDR2 sequences are DFQATT and SNEGSKA (reference sequence). The DNA of the CDR3 is TGCAGTGCTAGGCCCCTCGCGGGAGCCACAGATACGCAGTATTTT. Encoded protein: CSARPLAGATDTQYF.

This chain joins TRBV5-1 and TRBJ2-5, with TRBD2 matching 9 bases. Germline lookup yields CDR1 SGHRS and CDR2 YFSETQ. V lost 5 bases to trimming and J lost 5 bases; unmatched junction nucleotides: 10. This CDR3 is built from 15 residues. CDR3 in amino acids: CASSSPGLARETQYF. The CDR3 coding sequence is TGCGCCAGCAGTTCTCCGGGACTAGCACGTGAGACCCAGTACTTC.

This clonotype was counted a few times. J is TRBJ2-5 and V is TRBV3-1; D is uncertain. Trimming left V 0 bases short and J 5 bases short, with 10 bases between. Germline values: CDR1 LGHDT, CDR2 YNNKEL (reference sequence). This CDR3 has 14 residues. The CDR3 sequence is CASSQEGDLETQYF. As DNA, the CDR3 is TGTGCCAGCAGCCAAGAAGGAGACCTCGAGACCCAGTACTTC.

This clonotype appeared a few times. The CDR3 region is CASSYRAFTYNEQFF. As DNA, the CDR3 is TGTGCCAGCAGTTATAGGGCGTTTACCTACAATGAGCAGTTCTTC. The J gene is TRBJ2-1, the V gene TRBV6-5; D gene unclear. Trimming removed 3 bases at V and 2 bases at J, with 11 bases between. This CDR3 spans 15 amino acids. Germline lookup yields CDR1 MNHEY and CDR2 SVGAGI.

V is TRBV3-1 and J is TRBJ2-7, with TRBD2 identical over 8 bases. CDR1 and CDR2 from the germline V gene are LGHDT and YNNKEL (reference sequence). This CDR3 is built from 13 residues. The ends lost 3 bases at V and 7 bases at J; junction bases unmatched: 5. The CDR3 coding sequence is TGTGCCAGCAGCCAGTCCGCGGGGGGAGAGCAGTACTTC. It encodes CASSQSAGGEQYF.

Ten or more counts support this clonotype. The chain couples TRBV29-1 to TRBJ2-3; possible D gene TRBD1, 6 bases. CDR3 size: 16 residues. V dropped 3 bases and J dropped 3 bases, with 19 bases sitting between them. Germline V gene sequence: CDR1 SQVTM, CDR2 ANQGSEA. The CDR3 sequence: CSVDGRAGAATDTQYF. The CDR3 DNA sequence: TGCAGCGTTGATGGGCGGGCAGGGGCAGCAACAGATACGCAGTATTTT.

The V call is TRBV6-5, the J call TRBJ2-1; D uncertain. The germline V and J ends were trimmed by 0 bases and 10 bases, with 19 bases remaining between them. The CDR3 sequence is 16 residues long. Germline lookup yields CDR1 MNHEY and CDR2 SVGAGI. CDR3 protein: CASSYSRTSGQREQFF. CDR3 coding DNA: TGTGCCAGCAGTTACTCGCGGACCTCCGGCCAACGAGAGCAGTTCTTC.

This clonotype was seen a handful of times. The V gene is TRBV20-1, the J gene TRBJ1-1; possibly TRBD1 for D (6 bases). The CDR3 has 13 residues. CDR1 is DFQATT and CDR2 is SNEGSKA in the germline V gene (reference sequence). V was trimmed by 0 bases and J by 8 bases, leaving 13 bases between them. The CDR3 loop reads CSAREGAWGEAFF. CDR3 nucleotide sequence: TGCAGTGCTAGAGAGGGGGCTTGGGGCGAAGCTTTCTTT.

This clonotype was counted only a few times. This chain uses TRBV12-3 or TRBV12-4 with TRBJ2-2; TRBD2 matches 8 bases. V lost 4 bases to trimming and J lost 5 bases; unmatched junction nucleotides: 6. The length of the CDR3 is 15 residues. CDR3 loop: CASSSLRGVTGELFF. The DNA for the CDR3 is TGTGCCAGCAGTTCTCTGCGGGGGGTAACCGGGGAGCTGTTTTTT.

As DNA, the CDR3 is TGTGCCAGCAGCCTCTGGGACAGGGAAAATGAAAAACTGTTTTTT. Amino acid sequence: CASSLWDRENEKLFF. The chain employs TRBV5-6 and TRBJ1-4, with 9 bases matching TRBD1. The length of the CDR3 is 15 residues. CDR1 is SGHDT, CDR2 YYEEEE, per germline. J gave up 5 bases and V 4 bases, and 6 bases lay outside the gene matches. Using reference TRBV5-6 and TRBJ1-4 for the parts outside the CDR3, the full variable domain is DAGVTQSPTHLIKTRGQQVTLRCSPKSGHDTVSWYQQALGQGPQFIFQYYEEEERQRGNFPDRFSGHQFPNYSSELNVNALLLGDSALYLCASSLWDRENEKLFFGSGTQLSVL.

This clonotype was seen many times. The genes are TRBV25-1 and TRBJ1-2; D gene ambiguous. Germline V gene lookup returns CDR1 MGHDK and CDR2 SYGVNS. V was shortened by 7 bases and J by 8 bases, with 11 bases between the two germline ends. This CDR3 has 11 residues. The CDR3 nucleotides are TGTGCCAGCACTAGCTTCAGCGGCTACACCTTC. It specifies CASTSFSGYTF.

This chain uses TRBV6-6 with TRBJ1-2; no clear D. V lost 7 bases, J lost 5 bases, and 14 bases lay in between. Germline CDR1 reads MNHNY; CDR2 reads SVGAGI (reference sequence). The CDR3 consists of 13 residues. Here the CDR3 reads CASKGGQLYGYTF. The CDR3 DNA reads as TGTGCCAGCAAGGGAGGCCAACTTTATGGCTACACCTTC.

V and J are TRBV20-1 and TRBJ2-7, with D perhaps matching TRBD2 (6 bases). Germline V lookup: CDR1 DFQATT, CDR2 SNEGSKA (reference sequence). Trimming pared 6 bases from V and 1 base from J, leaving 19 bases between. The CDR3 is made up of 15 amino acids. The CDR3: CSANPGEEGSYEQYF. In nucleotides, the CDR3 is TGCAGTGCCAACCCGGGCGAGGAGGGATCCTACGAGCAGTACTTC.

This clonotype occurred a few times. This chain uses TRBV5-1 with TRBJ1-5; D perhaps matches TRBD1 (5 bases). This CDR3 has 13 amino acids. Germline loops: CDR1 SGHRS, CDR2 YFSETQ. Deletions cut 1 base from V and 8 bases from J, with 10 bases between. The CDR3 bases are TGCGCCAGCAGCTTGTCAGGGCAGGAGCCCCAGCATTTT. Residues: CASSLSGQEPQHF.

There are many counts of this clonotype. The chain recombines TRBV20-1 with TRBJ2-3, with unresolved D. The CDR3 is 11 residues long. V lost 5 bases and J lost 1, with 4 bases in between. Germline V gives CDR1 DFQATT, CDR2 SNEGSKA (reference sequence). The CDR3 is CSASRTDTQYF. CDR3 bases: TGCAGTGCTTCCCGCACAGATACGCAGTATTTT.

The V call is TRBV19, the J call TRBJ2-2; 8 nucleotides line up with TRBD1. V trimming: 7 bases; J trimming: 1 base; junction bases outside the gene matches: 2. This CDR3 has 14 residues. CDR1 and CDR2 (germline): LNHDA, SQIVND (reference sequence). As DNA, the CDR3 is TGTGCCAGTACCGACAGGGGGAACACCGGGGAGCTGTTTTTT. Translating it yields CASTDRGNTGELFF. The full variable domain, with the rest looked up from reference TRBV19 and TRBJ2-2, is DGGITQSPKYLFRKEGQNVTLSCEQNLNHDAMYWYRQDPGQGLRLIYYSQIVNDFQKGDIAEGYSVSREKKESFPLTVTSAQKNPTAFYLCASTDRGNTGELFFGEGSRLTVL.

The chain links TRBV20-1 to TRBJ1-1, with a possible D match to TRBD1 (5 bases). CDR3 length: 13 residues. Trimming shortened V by 3 bases and J by 0 bases, and 8 bases separated the two germline ends. CDR1 is DFQATT, CDR2 SNEGSKA, per germline (reference sequence). The CDR3 bases are TGCAGTGCTAGCAGGGTTGTGAACACTGAAGCTTTCTTT. Its translation is CSASRVVNTEAFF.

The chain employs TRBV29-1 and TRBJ2-7; a weak D match, TRBD2 (6 bases). The V and J ends lost 4 bases and 0 bases respectively, with 7 bases between them. The germline gives CDR1 SQVTM, CDR2 ANQGSEA. This CDR3 contains 12 residues. CDR3 in DNA: TGCAGCGTTGGGAGGGGCTCCTACGAGCAGTACTTC. As protein: CSVGRGSYEQYF.

This clonotype was detected a few times. The chain recombines TRBV7-8 with TRBJ2-2, with D possibly TRBD2 on 5 matching bases. Germline V lookup: CDR1 SGHVS, CDR2 FQNEAQ. CDR3 length equals 16 residues. V gave up 5 bases and J gave up 3 bases, with 16 bases separating them. Written as DNA, the CDR3 is TGTGCCAGCAGCATTATAAACCCGAGGGACACCGGGGAGCTGTTTTTT. This encodes CASSIINPRDTGELFF.